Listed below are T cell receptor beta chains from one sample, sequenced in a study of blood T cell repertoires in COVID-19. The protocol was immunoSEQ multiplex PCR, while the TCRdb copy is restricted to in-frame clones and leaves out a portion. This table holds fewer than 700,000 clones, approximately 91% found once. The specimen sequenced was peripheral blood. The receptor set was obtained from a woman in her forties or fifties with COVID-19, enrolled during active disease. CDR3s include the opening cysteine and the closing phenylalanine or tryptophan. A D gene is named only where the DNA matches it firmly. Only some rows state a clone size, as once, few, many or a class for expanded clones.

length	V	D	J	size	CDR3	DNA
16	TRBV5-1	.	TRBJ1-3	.	CASSLEAGVVGNTIYF	TGCGCCAGCAGCTTGGAGGCAGGGGTAGTAGGAAACACCATATATTTT
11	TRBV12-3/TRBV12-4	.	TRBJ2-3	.	CASSFGSTQYF	TGTGCCAGCAGTTTTGGGAGCACGCAGTATTTT
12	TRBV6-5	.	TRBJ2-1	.	CASNHRVGEQFF	TGTGCCAGCAATCACAGGGTCGGTGAGCAATTCTTC
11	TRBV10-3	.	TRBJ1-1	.	CAISGGERTFF	TGTGCCATCAGTGGGGGCGAGAGAACTTTCTTT
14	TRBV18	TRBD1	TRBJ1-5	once	CASSPRTGDQPQHF	TGTGCCAGCTCACCAAGGACAGGGGATCAGCCCCAGCATTTT
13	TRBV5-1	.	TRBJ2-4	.	CASSLPGENIQYF	TGCGCCAGCAGCTTGCCAGGGGAAAACATTCAGTACTTC
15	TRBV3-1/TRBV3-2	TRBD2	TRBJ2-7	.	CASSLLSSGGYEQYF	TGTGCCAGCAGCCTGCTCTCTAGCGGGGGGTACGAGCAGTACTTC
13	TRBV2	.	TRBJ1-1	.	CASSDELNTEAFF	TGTGCCAGCAGTGACGAACTTAACACTGAAGCTTTCTTT
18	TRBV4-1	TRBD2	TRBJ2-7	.	CASSLRTSGGLVTYEQYF	TGCGCCAGCAGCCTTAGGACTAGCGGGGGCCTTGTAACCTACGAGCAGTACTTC
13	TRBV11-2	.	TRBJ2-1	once	CASSFDRSSEQFF	TGTGCCAGCAGCTTTGACAGATCAAGTGAGCAGTTCTTC
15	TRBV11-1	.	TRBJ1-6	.	CASSRGNPYNSPLHF	TGTGCCAGCAGCAGGGGCAATCCCTATAATTCACCCCTCCACTTT
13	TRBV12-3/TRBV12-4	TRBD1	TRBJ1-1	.	CASSLTGDTEAFF	TGTGCCAGCAGCCTGACAGGGGACACTGAAGCTTTCTTT
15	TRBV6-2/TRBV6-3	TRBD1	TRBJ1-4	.	CASSSGGIANEKLFF	TGTGCCAGCAGCTCAGGGGGCATTGCTAATGAAAAACTGTTTTTT
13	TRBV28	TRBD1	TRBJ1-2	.	CASSVDRISGYTF	TGTGCCAGCAGTGTGGACAGGATCTCAGGCTACACCTTC
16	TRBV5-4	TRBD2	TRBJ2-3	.	CASSPAERGQSDTQYF	TGTGCCAGCAGCCCCGCTGAGCGGGGTCAATCAGATACGCAGTATTTT
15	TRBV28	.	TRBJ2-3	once	CASNSPSESTDTQYF	TGTGCCAGCAATTCTCCTAGCGAGTCCACAGATACGCAGTATTTT
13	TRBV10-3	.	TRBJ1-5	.	CATPEGSNQPQHF	TGTGCCACCCCGGAGGGAAGCAATCAGCCCCAGCATTTT
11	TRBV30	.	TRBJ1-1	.	CAWSGGPGAFF	TGTGCCTGGAGTGGAGGCCCTGGAGCTTTCTTT
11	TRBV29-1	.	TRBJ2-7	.	CSVSTGYEQYF	TGCAGCGTTTCCACAGGCTACGAGCAGTACTTC
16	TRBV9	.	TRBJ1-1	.	CASSASGPGWTSEAFF	TGTGCCAGCAGCGCTTCAGGCCCAGGTTGGACTTCTGAAGCTTTCTTT
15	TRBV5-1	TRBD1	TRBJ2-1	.	CASSLGGTGEIEQFF	TGCGCCAGCAGCTTGGGGGGGACAGGGGAAATTGAGCAGTTCTTC
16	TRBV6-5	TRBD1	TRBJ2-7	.	CASSFLPGQGVHEQYF	TGTGCCAGCAGTTTCCTACCGGGACAGGGGGTCCACGAGCAGTACTTC
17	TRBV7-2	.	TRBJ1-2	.	CASSWTVRPLPYYGYTF	TGTGCCAGCAGCTGGACAGTAAGGCCCCTTCCTTACTATGGCTACACCTTC
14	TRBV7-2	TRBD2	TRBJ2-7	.	CASNMGLPSYEQYF	TGTGCCAGCAATATGGGACTACCCTCCTACGAGCAGTACTTC
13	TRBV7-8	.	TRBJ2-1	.	CASSLYSPNEQFF	TGTGCCAGCAGCTTGTATTCCCCCAATGAGCAGTTCTTC
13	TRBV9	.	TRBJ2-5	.	CASSYQGKETQYF	TGTGCCAGCAGCTATCAGGGAAAAGAGACCCAGTACTTC
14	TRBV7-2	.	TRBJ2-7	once	CASSLIAGSHEQYF	TGTGCCAGCAGCTTAATCGCGGGGTCTCACGAGCAGTACTTC
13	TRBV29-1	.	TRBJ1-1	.	CSVEEAANTEAFF	TGCAGCGTTGAAGAGGCGGCAAACACTGAAGCTTTCTTT
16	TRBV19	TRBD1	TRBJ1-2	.	CASSLPGQGVFYGYTF	TGTGCCAGTAGTCTCCCGGGACAGGGGGTTTTCTATGGCTACACCTTC
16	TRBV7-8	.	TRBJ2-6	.	CASSRGELWGANVLTF	TGTGCCAGCAGCCGAGGGGAGCTCTGGGGGGCCAACGTCCTGACTTTC
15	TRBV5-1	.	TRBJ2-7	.	CASSPLAGPTYEQYF	TGCGCCAGCAGCCCCCTCGCAGGTCCCACCTACGAGCAGTACTTC
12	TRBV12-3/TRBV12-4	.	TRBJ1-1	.	CASSHLGSRAFF	TGTGCCAGCAGCCACCTCGGGAGCAGGGCTTTCTTT
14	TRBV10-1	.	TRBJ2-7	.	CASSEAVAPYEQYF	TGCGCCAGCAGTGAGGCAGTTGCCCCCTACGAGCAGTACTTC
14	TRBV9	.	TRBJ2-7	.	CASSPWRGAYEQYF	TGTGCCAGCAGCCCATGGCGGGGTGCCTACGAGCAGTACTTC
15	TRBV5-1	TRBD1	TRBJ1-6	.	CASSLGQGFNSPLHF	TGCGCCAGCAGCCTCGGACAGGGTTTCAATTCACCCCTCCACTTT
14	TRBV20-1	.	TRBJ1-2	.	CSASSRGKDYGYTF	TGCAGTGCTAGTAGCAGGGGCAAGGACTATGGCTACACCTTC
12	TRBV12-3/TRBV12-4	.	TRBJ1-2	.	CASSWGGNGYTF	TGTGCCAGCAGTTGGGGCGGAAATGGCTACACCTTC
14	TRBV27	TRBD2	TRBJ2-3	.	CASSPGTSADTQYF	TGTGCCAGCAGTCCCGGGACTAGCGCAGATACGCAGTATTTT
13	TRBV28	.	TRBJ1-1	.	CASNSAPNTEAFF	TGTGCCAGCAACTCTGCCCCCAACACTGAAGCTTTCTTT
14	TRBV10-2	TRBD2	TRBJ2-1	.	CASRLAGGRNEQFF	TGCGCCAGCAGACTAGCGGGGGGGCGGAATGAGCAGTTCTTC
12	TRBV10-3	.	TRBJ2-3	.	CAITTGTDTQYF	TGTGCCATCACTACAGGGACAGATACGCAGTATTTT
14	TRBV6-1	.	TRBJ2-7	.	CASSEARIRGEQYF	TGTGCCAGCAGTGAAGCGCGAATTAGGGGCGAGCAGTACTTC